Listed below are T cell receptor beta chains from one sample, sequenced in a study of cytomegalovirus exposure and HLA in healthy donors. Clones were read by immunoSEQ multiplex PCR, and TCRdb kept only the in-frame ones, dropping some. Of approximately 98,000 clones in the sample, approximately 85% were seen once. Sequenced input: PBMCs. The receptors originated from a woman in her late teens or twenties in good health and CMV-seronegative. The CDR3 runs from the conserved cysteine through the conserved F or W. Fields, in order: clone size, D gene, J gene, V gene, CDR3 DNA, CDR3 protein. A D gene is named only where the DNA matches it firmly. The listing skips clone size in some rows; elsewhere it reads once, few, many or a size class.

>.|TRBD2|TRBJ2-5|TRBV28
TGTGCCAGCAGCGGACTAGCGGGGGTTCGGGAGACCCAGTACTTC
CASSGLAGVRETQYF
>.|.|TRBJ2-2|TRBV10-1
TGCGCCAGCAGTGAGAACAGGCAATGGGGGGAGCTGTTTTTT
CASSENRQWGELFF
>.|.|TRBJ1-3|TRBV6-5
TGTGCCAGCAGTTACGGGGGCAGCTCTGGAAACACCATATATTTT
CASSYGGSSGNTIYF
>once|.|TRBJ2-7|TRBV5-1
TGCGCCAGCAGCACGAGGACCCTAGGGGGTAGCTCCTACGAGCAGTACTTC
CASSTRTLGGSSYEQYF
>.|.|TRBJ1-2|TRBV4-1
TGCGCCAGCAGCCAAGATAGCGAGCGTCGGATCGTCTTGTACACCTTC
CASSQDSERRIVLYTF
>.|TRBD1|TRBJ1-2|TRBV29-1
TGCAGCGTTCAGGGGGCTGGCTACACCTTC
CSVQGAGYTF
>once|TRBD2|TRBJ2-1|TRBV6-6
TGTGCCAGCAGTTACCCGACTAGCGGGGATCCCAATGAGCAGTTCTTC
CASSYPTSGDPNEQFF
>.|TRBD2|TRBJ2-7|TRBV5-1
TGCGCCAGCAGCTTAGCGGGGAGCTCCTACGAGCAGTACTTC
CASSLAGSSYEQYF
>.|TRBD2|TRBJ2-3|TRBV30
TGTGCCTGGGAGCCGGGACTAGCGGGGGCACGTACGCAGTATTTT
CAWEPGLAGARTQYF
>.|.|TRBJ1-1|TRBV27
TGTGCCAGCAGTTTTCGGGCAGGGTCTAGTGCTTTCTTT
CASSFRAGSSAFF
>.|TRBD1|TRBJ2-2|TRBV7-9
TGTGCCAGCAGCCCGCGTGGGGACAGGAACACCGGGGAGCTGTTTTTT
CASSPRGDRNTGELFF
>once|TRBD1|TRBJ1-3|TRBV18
TGTGCCAGCTCATGGGACAGGGGGCCTGGAAACACCATATATTTT
CASSWDRGPGNTIYF
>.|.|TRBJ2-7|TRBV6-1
TGTGCCAGCAGTTCAGACAGGTCCTACGAGCAGTACTTC
CASSSDRSYEQYF
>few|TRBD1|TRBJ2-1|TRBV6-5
TGTGCCAGCAGTTACCTTGGACAGGGTGGCAGTGAGCAGTTCTTC
CASSYLGQGGSEQFF
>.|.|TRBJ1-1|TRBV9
TGTGCCAGCAGCGCCACAGGGCTGACTGAAGCTTTCTTT
CASSATGLTEAFF
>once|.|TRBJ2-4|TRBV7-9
TGTGCCAGCAGCCCAGTAGACAGGACTTCCAAAAACATTCAGTACTTC
CASSPVDRTSKNIQYF
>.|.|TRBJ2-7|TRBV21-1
TGTGCCAGCACCCAGGATAGGGACACTGACGTCAACGAGCAGTACTTC
CASTQDRDTDVNEQYF
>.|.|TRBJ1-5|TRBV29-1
TGCAGCGTTGTTGAGACGGACCTGGGGGGGCCCCAGCATTTT
CSVVETDLGGPQHF
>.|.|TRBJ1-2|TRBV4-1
TGCGCCAGCAGCCCCGGACCCGGGATCCACTATGGCTACACCTTC
CASSPGPGIHYGYTF
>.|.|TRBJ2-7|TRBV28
TGTGCCAGCAGTTTAGAGGCCCCCTCCTACGAGCAGTACTTC
CASSLEAPSYEQYF
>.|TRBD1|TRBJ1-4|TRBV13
TGTGCCAGCAGCAATGCAGGGGGAAGGGAAAAACTGTTTTTT
CASSNAGGREKLFF
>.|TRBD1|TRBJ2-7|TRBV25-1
TGTGCCAGCACCAGGGACAGGGGCCACGAGCAGTACTTC
CASTRDRGHEQYF
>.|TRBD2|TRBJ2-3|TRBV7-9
TGTGCCCTGTTAGCGGGGGGCACAGATACGCAGTATTTT
CALLAGGTDTQYF
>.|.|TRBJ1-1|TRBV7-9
TGTGCCAGCAGCCGGGATGGAGAAGCTTTCTTT
CASSRDGEAFF
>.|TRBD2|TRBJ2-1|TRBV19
TGTGCCAGTAGTAATGGACTAGCCCACAATGAGCAGTTCTTC
CASSNGLAHNEQFF
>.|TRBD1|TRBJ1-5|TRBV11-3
TGTGCCAGCAGCTTAGATAGCCCCGGGACAGGGGGAGTCCAGCCCCAGCATTTT
CASSLDSPGTGGVQPQHF
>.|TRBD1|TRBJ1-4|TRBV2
TGTGCCAGCAGCGGAGCCCAGGGGGTTCGTGAAAAACTGTTTTTT
CASSGAQGVREKLFF
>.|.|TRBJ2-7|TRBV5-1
TGCGCCAGCAGCTTCTCACCGGACAGCTCCTACGAGCAGTACTTC
CASSFSPDSSYEQYF
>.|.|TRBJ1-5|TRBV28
TGTGCCAGCAGTTTAGAGTCGGGGAGGGACGGCAATCAGCCCCAGCATTTT
CASSLESGRDGNQPQHF
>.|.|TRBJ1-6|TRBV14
TGTGCCAGCAGCCAAGATTTGGAGGGTTCACCCCTCCACTTT
CASSQDLEGSPLHF
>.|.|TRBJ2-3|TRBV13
TGTGCCAGCAGCTTAGGCAGGGAACCAGATACGCAGTATTTT
CASSLGREPDTQYF
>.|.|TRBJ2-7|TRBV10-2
TGCGCCAGCAGGCGCCAGTGGAGCTCCTACGAGCAGTACTTC
CASRRQWSSYEQYF
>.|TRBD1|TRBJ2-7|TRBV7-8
TGTGCCAGCGGGAAGTTGGACAGGGATAAGTACGAGCAGTACTTC
CASGKLDRDKYEQYF
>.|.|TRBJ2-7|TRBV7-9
TGTGCCAGCAGCTTCGGAGACTCCTACGAGCAGTACTTC
CASSFGDSYEQYF
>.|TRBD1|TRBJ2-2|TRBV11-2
TGTGCCAGCAGCCTAAGAGGACAGGCGTCGAACACCGGGGAGCTGTTTTTT
CASSLRGQASNTGELFF
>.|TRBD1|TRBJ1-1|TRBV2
TGTGCCAGCAGTGTAGGGACAGGGGGCGTCGGAACTGAAGCTTTCTTT
CASSVGTGGVGTEAFF
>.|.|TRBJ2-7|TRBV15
TGTGCCACCAGCGGCCAGAACTCCTACGAGCAGTACTTC
CATSGQNSYEQYF
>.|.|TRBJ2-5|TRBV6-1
TGTGCCAGCAGTGAAATGGTAGGGGCCGTTGGGGAGACCCAGTACTTC
CASSEMVGAVGETQYF
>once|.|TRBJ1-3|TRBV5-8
TGTGCCAGCAGCTTGGCAGGGCGGTCTGGAAACACCATATATTTT
CASSLAGRSGNTIYF
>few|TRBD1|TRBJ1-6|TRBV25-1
TGTGCCAGCAGTGAAGGGACAGGGGGAGGTACACCCCTCCACTTT
CASSEGTGGGTPLHF
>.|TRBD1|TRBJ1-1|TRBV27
TGTGCCAGCAGATCACAGGGGGAGGGTACTGAAGCTTTCTTT
CASRSQGEGTEAFF
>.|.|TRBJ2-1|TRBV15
TGTGCCACCAGCAGAGAGGGGACAAGGGGCCCAAATGAGCAGTTCTTC
CATSREGTRGPNEQFF
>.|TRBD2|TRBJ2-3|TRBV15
TGTGCCACCGGGGATCTAGCGGGGCCAGATACGCAGTATTTT
CATGDLAGPDTQYF
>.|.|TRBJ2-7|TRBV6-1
TGTGCCAGCAGTGAATCCCCCCCTTACGAGCAGTACTTC
CASSESPPYEQYF
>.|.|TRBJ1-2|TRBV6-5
TGTGCCAGCAGTTACACCCTACAGGGTTCATATGGCTACACCTTC
CASSYTLQGSYGYTF
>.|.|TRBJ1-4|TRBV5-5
TGTGCCAGCAGCCCGCTGAGCGGGTATGAAAAACTGTTTTTT
CASSPLSGYEKLFF
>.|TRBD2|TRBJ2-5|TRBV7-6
TGTGCCAGCAGCTTAGTAGCACTAGCGGGGGGGCCGACACAAGAGACCCAGTACTTC
CASSLVALAGGPTQETQYF
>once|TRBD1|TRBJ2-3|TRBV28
TGTGCCAGCAGAAGCCACGAACCCTACAGGGGGCTCAGCACAGATACGCAGTATTTT
CASRSHEPYRGLSTDTQYF
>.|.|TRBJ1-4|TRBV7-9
TGTGCCAGCAGCTTATTGACAGAAACTAATGAAAAACTGTTTTTT
CASSLLTETNEKLFF
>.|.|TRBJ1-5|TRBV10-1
TGCGCGTCACTTATGACCGGAGATTATAGCAATCAGCCCCAGCATTTT
CASLMTGDYSNQPQHF